This T cell receptor beta chain was captured in a study of PD-L1 blockade in urothelial cancer. Study summary: The authors examined blood 3 weeks (second dose) and 6 weeks after treatment start.

Findings of the study overall: Patients with below-median pretreatment blood clonality survived longer.

Remarks on this clone: Its specificity is not known.

The time point is: peripheral blood 6 weeks after treatment start. Assay used: immunoSEQ multiplex PCR; TCRdb lists only in-frame clones, some missing. Of around 66,000 clones listed, about 88% are singletons. V gave up 2 bases and J gave up 7 bases; unmatched junction bases: 8. The CDR3 has 15 amino acids. Sample: PBMCs, taken around atezolizumab (anti-PD-L1) treatment. The chain employs TRBV23-1 and TRBJ2-7; TRBD1 matches at 10 bases. TRBV23-1 is reported as an ORF; its role is uncertain. The TCR was taken from a man aged 55 to 70 with urothelial cancer. CDR3 bases: TGCGCCAGCAGTCAAGAAAGGACAGGGGGTATAGAGCAGTACTTC. Its translation: CASSQERTGGIEQYF.